This T cell receptor (beta chain) was observed in a study of T cell repertoires in cytomegalovirus infection. Overall study results and limits: Cumulative public TCR beta family frequency identified carriers of CMV plus the relevant HLA. In two of eight donors, the top clonotype was HLA-C-restricted CMV-specific.

TCRdb independently ran MiXCR on the reads; one entry per CDR3 protein. The repertoire holds about 740,000 distinct CDR3 sequences, with 35% to 45% as singletons. This CDR3 has 13 residues. V lost 2 bases to trimming and J lost 5 bases, with 7 bases between them. Points on this clonotype: Its antigen is undetermined.

Sequencing used PBMCs. The TCR was taken from a human donor in good health (CMV status not recorded). Some clones in this sample may be carry-over from other donors' samples. This chain uses TRBV12-3 or TRBV12-4 with TRBJ2-1; D is uncertain. Here the CDR3 DNA reads TGTGCCAGCAGTTTAAGTCAGAACAATGAGCAGTTCTTC. As protein: CASSLSQNNEQFF.